One sample yielded the 18 T cell receptor beta chains listed below, sequenced in a study of T cells in Graves' hyperthyroidism and ophthalmopathy. RNA transcripts were the template for amplifying TCR beta CDR3 regions. HTBI primers drove first-round RT-PCR of the TCR CDR3. TCRdb reanalysed the multiplex PCR reads using MiXCR and keeps one entry per CDR3 protein. The table records hundreds of thousands of distinct CDR3 sequences, approximately 13% of them present only once. The sample consisted of blood. These receptors all stem from a woman younger than 30 with Graves' hyperthyroidism.

There are many counts of this clonotype. The gene calls are TRBV20-1 and TRBJ2-2, with D possibly matching TRBD1 (6 bases). The CDR3 contains 15 residues. The germline V gene has CDR1 DFQATT and CDR2 SNEGSKA (reference sequence). V lost 5 bases to trimming and J lost 0 bases, with 13 bases between them. Here the CDR3 DNA reads TGCAGTGCTCCGGGACACAGCGCGAACACCGGGGAGCTGTTTTTT. Its protein product is CSAPGHSANTGELFF.

At least ten counts were recorded for this clonotype. The V and J genes are TRBV20-1 and TRBJ2-3; TRBD2 might be the D (6 bases). CDR1 is DFQATT and CDR2 is SNEGSKA in the germline V gene (reference sequence). V lost 3 bases and J lost 5, with 6 bases in between. The CDR3 runs 11 residues. The CDR3 DNA follows: TGCAGTGCTAGCGGGAGAGATACGCAGTATTTT. This translates into CSASGRDTQYF.

In its sample, this clonotype was seen a few times. The V call is TRBV19, the J call TRBJ2-7, with D perhaps TRBD2 (5 bases). The length of the CDR3 is 12 residues. CDR1 is LNHDA, CDR2 SQIVND, per germline (reference sequence). Between the trimmed V and J ends, which lost 3 bases and 5 bases, there was a span of 8 bases. CDR3: CASSIPGNEQYF. CDR3 DNA sequence: TGTGCCAGTAGTATTCCCGGGAACGAGCAGTACTTC.

This clonotype occurred many times. The rearrangement joins TRBV5-5 to TRBJ2-1; 11 nucleotides line up with TRBD2. J lost 3 bases, V lost 5 bases, and 4 bases had no gene match. Germline V gives CDR1 SGHKS, CDR2 YYEKEE (reference sequence). This CDR3 contains 15 residues. The CDR3 nucleotides read TGTGCCAGCAGGTCCGGGACTAGCGGCTACAATGAGCAGTTCTTC. It translates to CASRSGTSGYNEQFF.

This clonotype was seen many times. The V gene is TRBV28, the J gene TRBJ2-2; D is undetermined. V was cut by 8 bases and J by 2 bases, with 6 bases left in between. Per germline, CDR1 MDHEN and CDR2 SYDVKM. This CDR3 is built from 12 residues. CDR3 nucleotides: TGTGCCAGCTGGGAAAACACCGGGGAGCTGTTTTTT. This encodes CASWENTGELFF.

Many counts were recorded for this clonotype. The chain joins TRBV7-9 to TRBJ1-4; 8 bases agree with TRBD1. Per the germline V gene, CDR1 is SEHNR and CDR2 is FQNEAQ (reference sequence). The CDR3 spans 15 residues. J was trimmed by 2 bases and V by 5 bases; bases with no gene match: 4. The CDR3 DNA reads TGTGCCAGCAGCGAGGGACAGGTCACTAATGAAAAACTGTTTTTT. It specifies CASSEGQVTNEKLFF.

This clonotype was detected ten times or more. V is TRBV6-1 and J is TRBJ2-7; D might be TRBD1 (6 bases). This CDR3 has 13 residues. From germline, CDR1 is MNHNS and CDR2 SASEGT. Trimming took off 11 bases at V and 0 bases at J, with 14 bases between the two ends. This CDR3 is CAGRTASSYEQYF. The CDR3 DNA is TGTGCCGGCCGGACAGCTAGCTCCTACGAGCAGTACTTC.

This clonotype occurred many times. The J gene is TRBJ1-1, the V gene TRBV20-1; no clear D. V dropped 0 bases and J dropped 10 bases, with 15 bases sitting between them. The germline gives CDR1 DFQATT, CDR2 SNEGSKA (reference sequence). The CDR3 has 13 residues. The CDR3 reads CSARDVQVFGAFF. The DNA for the CDR3 is TGCAGTGCTAGAGACGTTCAGGTGTTCGGAGCTTTCTTT.

At least ten counts were recorded for this clonotype. The chain combines TRBV28 with TRBJ1-5; D gene unclear. V dropped 1 base and J dropped 2 bases, with 6 bases sitting between them. Germline V gene data show CDR1 as MDHEN and CDR2 as SYDVKM. The CDR3 spans 14 residues. CDR3 amino acids: CASSLLGGNQPQHF. In DNA, the CDR3 is TGTGCCAGCAGTTTATTAGGTGGCAATCAGCCCCAGCATTTT.

This clonotype was counted ten times or more. The V and J genes are TRBV5-1 and TRBJ2-2; D might be TRBD2 (5 bases). The CDR3 consists of 16 residues. Germline lookup yields CDR1 SGHRS and CDR2 YFSETQ. V lost 2 bases and J 0 bases, leaving 11 bases between the germline ends. The CDR3 reads CASSFGGGANTGELFF. CDR3 nucleotides: TGCGCCAGCAGCTTTGGAGGAGGAGCGAACACCGGGGAGCTGTTTTTT.

The table lists this clonotype with many counts. This sequence joins TRBV24-1 and TRBJ2-1; 8 bases align to TRBD2. Germline CDR1 is KGHDR and CDR2 is SFDVKD. The CDR3 has 18 amino acids. After removal of 2 bases from V and 7 bases from J, the junction contained 15 bases not matched to a gene. Written as DNA, the CDR3 is TGTGCCACCAGTGATTATGAAGGTAGCGGGATGTGGGGGAATGAGCAGTTCTTC. It specifies CATSDYEGSGMWGNEQFF.

This clonotype has a count of ten or more. This rearrangement joins TRBV7-2 to TRBJ2-7, with TRBD2 matching over 8 bases. Germline V gives CDR1 SGHTA, CDR2 FQGNSA. This CDR3 is 17 amino acids long. After removal of 3 bases from V and 4 bases from J, the junction contained 14 bases not matched to a gene. The DNA for the CDR3 is TGTGCCAGCAGCTTCATGGCGGGCGGGGGGCTAGGATACGAGCAGTACTTC. Encoded protein: CASSFMAGGGLGYEQYF.

This clonotype was detected many times. The chain recombines TRBV12-3 or TRBV12-4 with TRBJ1-4; D perhaps matches TRBD1 (6 bases). V lost 5 bases and J lost 3, with 16 bases in between. The CDR3 spans 16 residues. CDR3: CASSPRGWGPNEKLFF. In nucleotides, the CDR3 is TGTGCCAGCAGTCCGAGGGGGTGGGGTCCTAATGAAAAACTGTTTTTT.

This clonotype was detected many times. The V and J genes are TRBV30 and TRBJ2-7, with D possibly called TRBD1 or TRBD2 (6 bases each). Looked up from germline, CDR1 is GTSNPN and CDR2 is SVGIG (reference sequence). This CDR3 comprises 15 residues. Trimming cost V 2 bases and J 6 bases, with 20 bases left between them. Here the CDR3 reads CAWSTGAGVTAEQYF. CDR3 bases: TGTGCCTGGAGTACGGGGGCAGGGGTCACAGCCGAGCAGTACTTC.

The chain joins TRBV9 to TRBJ2-5, with a possible D match to TRBD2 (5 bases). The germline gives CDR1 SGDLS, CDR2 YYNGEE. The CDR3 has 15 amino acids. Trimming took 3 bases from V and 8 from J, leaving 20 bases between them. DNA for the CDR3: TGTGCCAGCAGCGGATCAGCGGCACCTCAAGGAACCCAGTACTTC. This translates into CASSGSAAPQGTQYF.

The chain joins TRBV19 to TRBJ2-1, with TRBD2 matching 11 bases. V shed 6 bases and J 2 bases; nucleotides not matched to a gene: 15. This CDR3 region has 19 residues. Germline V CDR1 and CDR2: LNHDA, SQIVND (reference sequence). The DNA of the CDR3 is TGTGCCAGTAGGCCACCGGGACTAGCGGCCCATCGGACCTACAATGAGCAGTTCTTC. This sequence encodes CASRPPGLAAHRTYNEQFF.

This clonotype was counted ten times or more. This chain uses TRBV20-1 with TRBJ2-5; TRBD2 agrees at 8 bases. The CDR3 contains 15 residues. CDR1 DFQATT and CDR2 SNEGSKA come from the germline V gene (reference sequence). The trim removed 6 bases at V and 4 bases at J, leaving 13 bases unmatched. CDR3 sequence (DNA): TGCAGTGCCAAGCGGACTAGCCCGATGAGAGAGACCCAGTACTTC. As protein: CSAKRTSPMRETQYF.

This clonotype has just a few counts. The chain joins TRBV10-3 to TRBJ1-6, with 10 bases aligning to TRBD1. This CDR3 region has 16 residues. Germline V gene sequence: CDR1 ENHRY, CDR2 SYGVKD. The junction had 12 bases not matched to a gene; V was cut back by 5 bases and J by 11 bases. The CDR3 loop reads CAISSSPGQGRTPLHF. CDR3 coding DNA: TGTGCCATCAGTAGTTCTCCGGGACAGGGGAGGACACCCCTCCACTTT.